A single sample gave rise to the 4 T cell receptor beta chains below, sequenced in a study of OX40 agonist ivuxolimab in advanced cancers. Some clones are missing from TCRdb's copy, which holds only in-frame ones; the method was immunoSEQ multiplex PCR. Altogether roughly 130,000 clones are present, 85% to 95% being singletons, with the ten largest covering approximately 0.15%. Specimen: CD4+ or CD8+ T cells sorted from blood, collected in a trial of the OX40 agonist ivuxolimab. The source of these receptors is an adult with an advanced solid tumor such as melanoma, head and neck, liver or kidney cancer.

The chain uses TRBV28 and TRBJ2-7, with D possibly TRBD2 on 5 matching bases. CDR1 is MDHEN, CDR2 SYDVKM, per germline. The CDR3 spans 17 residues. The V end lost 7 bases, the J end lost 5 bases, and 27 bases lay between the germline ends. CDR3 protein: CASTGSSGQLHGDEQYF. CDR3 coding DNA: TGTGCCAGCACCGGATCCTCTGGGCAGCTCCACGGGGACGAGCAGTACTTC.

The chain uses TRBV4-2 and TRBJ1-1; 8 nucleotides agree with TRBD1. Germline CDR1 and CDR2: LGHNA and YNFKEQ. Germline trimming cut 3 bases from V and 1 base from J; bases unmatched to any gene: 4. There are 15 residues in the CDR3. The CDR3 coding sequence is TGTGCCAGCAGCCAGGACAGGGCCTCGAACACTGAAGCTTTCTTT. Translated: CASSQDRASNTEAFF.

V usage is TRBV4-1 and J usage is TRBJ2-1, with D unclear. V lost 3 bases, J lost 8 bases, and 17 bases lay in between. This CDR3 is 15 amino acids long. Germline CDR1 and CDR2: MGHRA and YSYEKL. CDR3 amino acids: CASSQSSGEIYEQFF. In DNA form, the CDR3 reads TGCGCCAGCAGCCAGTCTTCGGGTGAGATCTATGAGCAGTTCTTC.

The rearrangement links TRBV7-9 to TRBJ2-3; no definite D call. The V end lost 4 bases, the J end lost 1 base, and 9 bases lay between the germline ends. CDR1 and CDR2 (germline): SEHNR, FQNEAQ (reference sequence). The CDR3 is made up of 14 amino acids. The CDR3 coding sequence is TGTGCCAGCAGCTCAAGACGGGGCACAGATACGCAGTATTTT. Translating it yields CASSSRRGTDTQYF.